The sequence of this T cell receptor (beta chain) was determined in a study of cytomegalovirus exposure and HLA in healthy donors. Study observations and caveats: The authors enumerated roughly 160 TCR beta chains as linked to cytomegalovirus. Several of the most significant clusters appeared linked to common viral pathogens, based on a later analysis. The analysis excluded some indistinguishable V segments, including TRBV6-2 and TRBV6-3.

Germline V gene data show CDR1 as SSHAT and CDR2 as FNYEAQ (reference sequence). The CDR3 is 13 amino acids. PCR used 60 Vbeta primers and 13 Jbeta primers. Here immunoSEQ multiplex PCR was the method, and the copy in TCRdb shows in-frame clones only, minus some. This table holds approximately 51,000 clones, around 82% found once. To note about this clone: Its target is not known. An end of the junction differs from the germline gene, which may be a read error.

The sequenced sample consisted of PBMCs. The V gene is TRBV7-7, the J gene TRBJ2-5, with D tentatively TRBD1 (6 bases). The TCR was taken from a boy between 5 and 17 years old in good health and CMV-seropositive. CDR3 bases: TGTGCTAGCAGCTACAGGGTGGGGGAGACCCAGTACTTC. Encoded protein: CASSYRVGETQYF.